The clone carrying this T cell receptor (beta chain) came up many times. Its specificity is not known. TCRdb passed the 5' RACE reads through MiXCR, listing each CDR3 protein once. The sample has some 17,000 distinct CDR3 sequences, less than 2.5% seen once. The data derive from a study of beta chain bispecific antibodies for T cell cancers. Whole-study results and caveats: Normal T cells contributed less of the targeted TRBV signal than the leukemia cells did.

Germline V gene sequence: CDR1 MNHEY, CDR2 SVGEGT. V shed 6 bases and J 7 bases; nucleotides not matched to a gene: 7. There are 13 residues in the CDR3. Either OKT3 anti-CD3 antibody or CD3/CD28 beads expanded T cells from blood mononuclear cells over roughly three days. What was sequenced was healthy donor T cells cultured with leukemia cells. The receptor was isolated from a human donor in good health. Some clones in this sample may be carry-over from other donors' samples. V gene TRBV6-2 or TRBV6-3 combines with J gene TRBJ2-5; 8 bases are a match to TRBD1. The CDR3 sequence is CASRPTGDGTQYF. CDR3 nucleotides: TGTGCCAGCAGACCGACAGGGGACGGGACCCAGTACTTC.